This TCR beta chain was identified during a study of shared clonotypes between healthy human individuals. Some 32,000 T cell genomes, or about 0.2 ug DNA, went into the sorted-subset replicate PCRs. This table comes from immunoSEQ multiplex PCR, and its TCRdb copy is limited to in-frame clones, with some not included. The sample lists around 510,000 clones; roughly 95% were seen once. Per germline, CDR1 GTSNPN and CDR2 SVGIG (reference sequence). The V and J ends lost 1 base and 5 bases, in that order; junction bases with no gene match: 5. The CDR3 totals 15 residues. This TCR was recovered from a woman between 25 and 40 years old in good health. The chain carries TRBV30 and TRBJ1-6, with 7 nucleotides matching TRBD1. The material sequenced was naive CD4+ T cells sorted from blood. Documented subset: CD45RA+ positively selected. In nucleotides, the CDR3 is TGTGCCTGGAGTGATCGACAGGGTGATAATTCACCCCTCCACTTT. Translation gives CAWSDRQGDNSPLHF.